The 13 T cell receptor beta chains reported below all come from one sample, sequenced in a study of T-cell memory formation after mild COVID-19. TCRdb used MiXCR to reprocess the 5' RACE reads, holding one entry per CDR3 protein. The sample shows around 410,000 distinct CDR3 sequences, about a quarter of them seen only once. Source material: PBMCs or a T cell subset sorted from them (not recorded which). These receptors all come from an adult woman who had mild COVID-19 (a few samples of this study predate the infection). Cell type and time point are not known.

J is TRBJ2-3 and V is TRBV6-6; 9 bases agree with TRBD2. This CDR3 is built from 16 residues. V lost 2 bases, J lost 3 bases, and 6 bases stayed unmatched. Germline loops: CDR1 MNHNY, CDR2 SVGAGI (reference sequence). The CDR3, as DNA: TGTGCCAGCAGTTACCTTAGCGGGAGAGGGACAGATACGCAGTATTTT. The encoded protein is CASSYLSGRGTDTQYF.

Many counts were recorded for this clonotype. This chain connects TRBV9 to TRBJ2-1; no definite D call. The germline gives CDR1 SGDLS, CDR2 YYNGEE. The germline V and J ends were trimmed by 3 bases and 5 bases, with 9 bases remaining between them. The CDR3 runs to 13 residues. CDR3 bases: TGTGCCAGCAGCGACTACCGGGACAATGAGCAGTTCTTC. This encodes CASSDYRDNEQFF.

The rearrangement uses TRBV6-1 and TRBJ2-7; 12 positions match TRBD1. CDR1 and CDR2 from the germline V gene are MNHNS and SASEGT. The J segment lost 6 bases and the V segment lost 0 bases, leaving 6 bases of the junction unmatched. The CDR3 extends over 16 amino acids. CDR3 sequence: CASSEATGTGGVEQYF. CDR3 in DNA: TGTGCCAGCAGTGAAGCGACCGGGACAGGGGGCGTCGAGCAGTACTTC.

The V and J genes are TRBV10-3 and TRBJ1-3, with unresolved D. Deletions cut 7 bases from V and 0 bases from J, with 7 bases between. The CDR3 contains 13 residues. Germline CDR1 is ENHRY and CDR2 is SYGVKD. The DNA of the CDR3 is TGTGCCATCATGCGGGACTCTGGAAACACCATATATTTT. Translating it yields CAIMRDSGNTIYF.

The chain has TRBV20-1 and TRBJ1-4; D may be TRBD1 (5 bases). V was clipped by 3 bases and J by 7 bases, with 12 bases between them. CDR3 size: 13 residues. Germline V gene lookup returns CDR1 DFQATT and CDR2 SNEGSKA (reference sequence). DNA for the CDR3: TGCAGTGCTAGGGCCTCCGGGGGTGAAAAACTGTTTTTT. Translation: CSARASGGEKLFF.

There are a few counts of this clonotype. The J gene is TRBJ1-1, the V gene TRBV7-8; no reliable D call. Germline V lookup: CDR1 SGHVS, CDR2 FQNEAQ. Trimming cost V 0 bases and J 11 bases, with 25 bases left between them. The CDR3 runs 17 residues. The DNA of the CDR3 is TGTGCCAGCAGCTTAGCTTTCAGATTCAATTTGGAGAATTGGGCTTTCTTT. It encodes CASSLAFRFNLENWAFF.

This clonotype was observed a few times. J is TRBJ2-5 and V is TRBV7-9; tentatively, D is TRBD2 (5 bases). The CDR3 has 13 amino acids. The V end was cut by 7 bases, the J end by 3 bases, with 12 bases between. Germline V gives CDR1 SEHNR, CDR2 FQNEAQ (reference sequence). The CDR3 nucleotides are TGTGCCAGCAATAGGAGGACGGAAGAGACCCAGTACTTC. It is translated as CASNRRTEETQYF. Drawing the rest from reference TRBV7-9 and TRBJ2-5, the complete variable domain is DTGVSQNPRHKITKRGQNVTFRCDPISEHNRLYWYRQTLGQGPEFLTYFQNEAQLEKSRLLSDRFSAERPKGSFSTLEIQRTEQGDSAMYLCASNRRTEETQYFGPGTRLLVL.

The table lists this clonotype with a few counts. The genes are TRBV4-2 and TRBJ2-5; D possibly matches TRBD1 or TRBD2 (5 bases each). V gave up 0 bases and J gave up 7 bases, with 18 bases separating them. The CDR3 runs 16 residues. Germline V lookup: CDR1 LGHNA, CDR2 YNFKEQ. The DNA for the CDR3 is TGTGCCAGCAGCCAAGATCGGGGACGACTTGCCGGGACCCAGTACTTC. The encoded protein is CASSQDRGRLAGTQYF.

The chain employs TRBV7-2 and TRBJ2-1; 9 positions agree with TRBD2. Trimming at V came to 5 bases and at J to 8 bases, leaving 16 bases not matched to a gene. Germline V gene lookup returns CDR1 SGHTA and CDR2 FQGNSA. This CDR3 has 17 residues. CDR3 residues: CASSPHSPAGGLYEQFF. The CDR3, as DNA: TGTGCCAGCAGCCCCCATTCCCCAGCGGGAGGATTATATGAGCAGTTCTTC.

This clonotype was counted only a few times. The rearrangement uses TRBV5-1 and TRBJ1-1; TRBD1 matches 7 bases. This CDR3 spans 13 amino acids. In germline, CDR1 is SGHRS, CDR2 YFSETQ. With V trimmed by 7 bases and J by 8 bases, 11 bases remained unmatched. In nucleotides, the CDR3 is TGCGCCAGCGGACCGACAGGGCCGGGGGAAGCTTTCTTT. Translation: CASGPTGPGEAFF. The complete variable domain, with remaining parts taken from reference TRBV5-1 and TRBJ1-1, reads KAGVTQTPRYLIKTRGQQVTLSCSPISGHRSVSWYQQTPGQGLQFLFEYFSETQRNKGNFPGRFSGRQFSNSRSEMNVSTLELGDSALYLCASGPTGPGEAFFGQGTRLTVV.

This clonotype has just a few counts. The rearrangement joins TRBV7-2 to TRBJ2-5; maybe TRBD1 (5 bases). CDR3 length: 15 residues. With 1 base removed from V and 5 bases from J, the gap between germline ends came to 14 bases. Looked up from germline, CDR1 is SGHTA and CDR2 is FQGNSA. This CDR3 is CASSLVSQGRETQYF. The CDR3 DNA sequence: TGTGCCAGCAGCTTAGTGTCCCAGGGTAGGGAGACCCAGTACTTC.

This clonotype was counted only a few times. The genes are TRBV20-1 and TRBJ2-7; TRBD1 matches 8 bases. Germline V gene lookup returns CDR1 DFQATT and CDR2 SNEGSKA (reference sequence). The CDR3 is 13 amino acids. The trim removed 5 bases at V and 2 bases at J, leaving 5 bases unmatched. The CDR3 DNA sequence: TGCAGTGCTCTGCACAGGGGGACCTACGAGCAGTACTTC. Translation gives CSALHRGTYEQYF.

The V and J genes are TRBV20-1 and TRBJ1-1; the match to TRBD1 covers 8 bases. The CDR3 is 16 amino acids. Germline lookup yields CDR1 DFQATT and CDR2 SNEGSKA (reference sequence). Trimming took 0 bases from V and 4 from J; bases not matched to a gene: 10. The CDR3 nucleotides read TGCAGTGCTAGAGATCGAAGGACAGGGATGGCCACTGAAGCTTTCTTT. Protein product: CSARDRRTGMATEAFF.